The clone carrying this T cell receptor (beta chain) was recorded a few times. The antigen remains undetermined. The data were taken from a study of T cell repertoires in cytomegalovirus infection. Study-level background: Matching HLA type and CMV infection were both indicated by public TCR beta signatures.

In TCRdb, the reads were re-called with MiXCR into one record per CDR3 protein. The repertoire consists of 400,000 or so distinct CDR3 sequences, with approximately 32% occurring once and the leading ten covering roughly an eighth. The CDR3 length is 18 residues. CDR1 SQVTM and CDR2 ANQGSEA come from the germline V gene. V dropped 2 bases and J dropped 3; count of bases not matched to a gene: 11. Study-wide results and caveats: What dominated the ex vivo response were HLA-C-restricted CMV-specific TCR beta clonotypes. Summed frequency of public TCR beta families distinguished CMV carriers with the relevant HLA.

The V and J genes are TRBV29-1 and TRBJ2-1; 12 nucleotides agree with TRBD2. The clonotype was recovered from a human donor in good health (CMV status not recorded). Some clones in this sample may be carry-over from other donors' samples. Source material: PBMCs. CDR3 sequence reads: CSVEPGPLAGGLYNEQFF. The CDR3 region has the DNA TGCAGCGTTGAACCAGGGCCCCTAGCGGGGGGGCTCTACAATGAGCAGTTCTTC.